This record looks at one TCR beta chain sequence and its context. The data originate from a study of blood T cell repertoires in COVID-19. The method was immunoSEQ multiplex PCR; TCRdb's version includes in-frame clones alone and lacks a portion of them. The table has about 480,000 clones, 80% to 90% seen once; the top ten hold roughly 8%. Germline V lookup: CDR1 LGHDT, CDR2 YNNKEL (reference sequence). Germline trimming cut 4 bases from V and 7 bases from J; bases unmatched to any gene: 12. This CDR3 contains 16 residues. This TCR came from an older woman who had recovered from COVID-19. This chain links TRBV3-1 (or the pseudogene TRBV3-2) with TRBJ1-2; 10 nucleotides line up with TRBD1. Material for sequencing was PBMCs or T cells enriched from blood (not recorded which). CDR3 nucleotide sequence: TGTGCCAGCAGCCCAAGGACAGGGGGGTGGTCCAGTGGCTACACCTTC. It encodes CASSPRTGGWSSGYTF.